Presented here are 9 T cell receptor beta chains from one specimen sequenced in a study of vaccination effects on CD4 cells after COVID-19 (dated by TCRdb to between 2021 and 2024). Receptors were amplified or captured by the immunoSEQ multiplex PCR assay. TCRdb re-hosts the immuneACCESS table, in-frame sequences only. Its copies lack some clones; in the studies checked, an unresolved V gene accounts for under half of them, and the cause for the rest is not known. The sample includes about 69,000 clones, with about 80% observed a single time. The ten most abundant clones make up more than 0.85% of the sample. Which antigens these TCRs recognize remains unknown. In the ViraFEST assay, PBMC were stimulated with viral peptide pools, and antigen-specific CD4+ T cell clonotypes were then identified by expansion using TCR sequencing. After less than eleven days of culture, CD4+ T cells were isolated with the EasySep CD4+ T cell isolation kit. Each participant got two doses of an mRNA SARS-CoV-2 vaccine, either BNT162b2 or mRNA-1273.

The source material was CD4+ T cells from PBMCs cultured with HCoV-OC43 spike peptides, sampled after COVID-19 vaccination. Interpreted using the paper, the cell subset or site label stands for: HCoV-OC43 spike overlapping peptide pool stimulation. The receptors shown here come from a human donor who received a COVID-19 vaccine.

The count of this clone is one. V gene TRBV7-9 combines with J gene TRBJ2-7; no firm D call. Trimming removed 2 bases at V and 5 bases at J, with 10 bases between. The CDR3 totals 13 residues. Looked up from germline, CDR1 is SEHNR and CDR2 is FQNEAQ (reference sequence). CDR3 DNA: TGTGCCAGCAGCTTATCCGGTGGGAACGAGCAGTACGTC. It yields the protein CASSLSGGNEQYV.

The rearrangement links TRBV2 to TRBJ1-5; D is ambiguous. The germline gives CDR1 SNHLY, CDR2 FYNNEI. The length of the CDR3 is 13 residues. Trimming stripped 8 bases from V and 1 base from J, with 9 bases between. The CDR3 loop reads CASVSGSNQPQHF. As DNA, the CDR3 is TGTGCCAGCGTTTCGGGGAGCAATCAGCCCCAGCATTTT.

The J gene is TRBJ2-2, the V gene TRBV6-6; 8 bases are shared with TRBD1. The V and J ends lost 6 bases and 2 bases, in that order; junction bases with no gene match: 5. CDR1 and CDR2 from the germline V gene are MNHNY and SVGAGI (reference sequence). The CDR3 has 15 residues. The DNA for the CDR3 is TGTGCCAGCAGAAGGGGGACAGGAAACACCGGGGAGCTGTTTTTT. It is translated as CASRRGTGNTGELFF.

The chain links TRBV12-5 to TRBJ1-5, with TRBD1 matching 11 bases. In germline, CDR1 is LGHNT, CDR2 FRNRAP. Trimming at V came to 1 base and at J to 6 bases, leaving 5 bases not matched to a gene. The CDR3 contains 16 residues. CDR3 protein: CASGLAGQGASQPQHF. The CDR3 DNA sequence: TGTGCTAGTGGTTTGGCAGGACAGGGGGCAAGTCAGCCCCAGCATTTT.

J is TRBJ1-1 and V is TRBV19, with a weak D call TRBD1 (5 bases). Germline CDR1 is LNHDA and CDR2 is SQIVND (reference sequence). Trimming left V 4 bases short and J 4 bases short, with 13 bases between. CDR3 length: 14 amino acids. DNA for the CDR3: TGTGCCAGTAGTAGGAGGGGAGAGGGCACTGAAGCTTTCTTT. This gives the protein CASSRRGEGTEAFF.

This chain joins TRBV12-3 or TRBV12-4 and TRBJ1-1; no clear D gene. V lost 5 bases and J 1 base, leaving 8 bases between the germline ends. CDR3 size: 13 residues. For the CDR3, the DNA is TGTGCCAGCAGTCGACTGACGAACACTGAAGCTTTCTTT. This codes for CASSRLTNTEAFF.

The genes are TRBV2 and TRBJ1-1, with D tentatively TRBD1 (5 bases). Trimming left V 6 bases short and J 1 base short, with 9 bases between. This CDR3 has 13 amino acids. Germline loops: CDR1 SNHLY, CDR2 FYNNEI. The CDR3 region has the DNA TGTGCCAGCAGGGGGGACGGGAACACTGAAGCTTTCTTT. It codes for CASRGDGNTEAFF.

V usage is TRBV12-5 and J usage is TRBJ1-6, with D possibly matching TRBD1 (6 bases). V dropped 7 bases and J dropped 8 bases, with 21 bases sitting between them. Germline V gene data show CDR1 as LGHNT and CDR2 as FRNRAP. The CDR3 is made up of 16 amino acids. The CDR3 is CASDPDRNGLDSPLHF. The CDR3 DNA reads as TGTGCTAGTGACCCGGACAGAAATGGGCTCGATTCACCCCTCCACTTT.

V gene TRBV3-1 (or the pseudogene TRBV3-2) combines with J gene TRBJ2-1; 7 bases are a match to TRBD2. The CDR3 has 15 amino acids. V shed 5 bases, J shed 2 bases, and the junction held 6 bases outside the gene matches. Germline V CDR1 and CDR2: LGHDT, YNNKEL (reference sequence). CDR3 loop: CASSTRDYPYNEQFF. The DNA of the CDR3 is TGTGCCAGCAGCACCCGGGACTATCCCTACAATGAGCAGTTCTTC.